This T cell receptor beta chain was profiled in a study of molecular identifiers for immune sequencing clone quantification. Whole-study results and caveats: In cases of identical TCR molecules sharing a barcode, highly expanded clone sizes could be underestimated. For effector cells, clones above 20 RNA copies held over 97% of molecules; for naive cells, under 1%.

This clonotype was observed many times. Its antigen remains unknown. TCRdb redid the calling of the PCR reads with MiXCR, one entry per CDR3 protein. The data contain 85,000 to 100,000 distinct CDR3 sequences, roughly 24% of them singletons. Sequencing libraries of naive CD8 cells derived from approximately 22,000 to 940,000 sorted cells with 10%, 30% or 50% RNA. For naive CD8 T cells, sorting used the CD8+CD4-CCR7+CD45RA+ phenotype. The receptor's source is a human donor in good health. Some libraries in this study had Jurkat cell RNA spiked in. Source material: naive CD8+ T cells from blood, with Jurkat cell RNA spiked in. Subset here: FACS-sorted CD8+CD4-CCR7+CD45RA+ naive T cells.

The chain's CDR3 is CASSSAAGPRYSNQPQHF. As DNA, the CDR3 is TGTGCCAGCAGTTCTGCGGCAGGACCCCGGTATAGCAATCAGCCCCAGCATTTT. The chain recombines TRBV27 with TRBJ1-5; D not certain. Per the germline V gene, CDR1 is MNHEY and CDR2 is SMNVEV (reference sequence). The CDR3 covers 18 residues. Trimming took 4 bases from V and 0 from J, leaving 19 bases between them.